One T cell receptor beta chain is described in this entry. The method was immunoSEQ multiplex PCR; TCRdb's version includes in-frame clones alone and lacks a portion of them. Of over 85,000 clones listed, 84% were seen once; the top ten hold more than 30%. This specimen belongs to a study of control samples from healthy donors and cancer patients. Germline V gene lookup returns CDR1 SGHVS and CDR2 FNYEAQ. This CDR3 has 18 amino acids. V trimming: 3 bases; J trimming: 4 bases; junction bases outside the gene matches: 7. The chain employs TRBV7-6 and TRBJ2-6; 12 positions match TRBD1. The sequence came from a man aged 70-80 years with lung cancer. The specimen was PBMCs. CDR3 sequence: CASSFSGTGGGGANVLTF. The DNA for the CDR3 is TGTGCCAGCAGCTTCTCCGGGACAGGGGGCGGAGGGGCCAACGTCCTGACTTTC.